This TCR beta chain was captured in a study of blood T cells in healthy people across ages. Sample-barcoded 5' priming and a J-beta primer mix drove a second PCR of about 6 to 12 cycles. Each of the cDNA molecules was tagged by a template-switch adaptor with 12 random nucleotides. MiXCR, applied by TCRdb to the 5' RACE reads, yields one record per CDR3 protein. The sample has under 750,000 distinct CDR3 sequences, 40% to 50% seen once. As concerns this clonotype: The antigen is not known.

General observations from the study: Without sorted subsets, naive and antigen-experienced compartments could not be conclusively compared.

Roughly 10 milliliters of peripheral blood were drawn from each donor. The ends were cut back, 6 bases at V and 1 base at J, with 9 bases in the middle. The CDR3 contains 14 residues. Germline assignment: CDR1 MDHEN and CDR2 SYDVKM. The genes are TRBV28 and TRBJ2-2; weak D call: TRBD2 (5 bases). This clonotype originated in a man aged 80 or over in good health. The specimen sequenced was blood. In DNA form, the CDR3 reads TGTGCCAGCAGGGGGAGCGGGAACACCGGGGAGCTGTTTTTT. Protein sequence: CASRGSGNTGELFF.